These T cell receptor beta chains were read from a single sample in a study of cytomegalovirus exposure and HLA in healthy donors. Produced via immunoSEQ multiplex PCR; TCRdb's table is partial and in-frame only. The table includes about 160,000 clones, about 75% detected once. Material for sequencing was PBMCs. The origin of the receptors is a woman aged 50 to 60 in good health and CMV-seropositive. Each CDR3 is given without its conserved first and last residue. Some rows have no size entry. The others give once, few or many, or a class for an expanded clone.

>once|TRBV27|TRBJ2-5
ASSFLAGRETQY
>.|TRBV10-3|TRBJ1-2
AITEEGYGYT
>.|TRBV2|TRBJ2-3
ASSEARGPDTQY
>.|TRBV5-6|TRBJ1-1
ASSRDRGHTEAF
>.|TRBV18|TRBJ1-5
ASSPPGGGNQPQH
>.|TRBV7-2|TRBJ1-6
ASSLEPGATLH
>.|TRBV13|TRBJ2-3
ASSLSPYGGAVDTQY
>.|TRBV5-1|TRBJ1-4
ASSWTTTNEKLF
>.|TRBV5-1|TRBJ2-5
ASSFTSGEETQY
>few|TRBV6-1|TRBJ1-3
ASRAGRIIY
>.|TRBV11-3|TRBJ2-1
ASSPGTSGGLHNEQF
>.|TRBV11-2|TRBJ1-2
ASSWAGGNYGYT
>.|TRBV7-9|TRBJ1-1
ASTLTGDGATEAF
>.|TRBV6-5|TRBJ1-2
ASSYSENYGYT
>.|TRBV2|TRBJ1-5
ASSEQGRGNQPQH
>.|TRBV7-9|TRBJ2-3
ASSLEGTRLASDTQY